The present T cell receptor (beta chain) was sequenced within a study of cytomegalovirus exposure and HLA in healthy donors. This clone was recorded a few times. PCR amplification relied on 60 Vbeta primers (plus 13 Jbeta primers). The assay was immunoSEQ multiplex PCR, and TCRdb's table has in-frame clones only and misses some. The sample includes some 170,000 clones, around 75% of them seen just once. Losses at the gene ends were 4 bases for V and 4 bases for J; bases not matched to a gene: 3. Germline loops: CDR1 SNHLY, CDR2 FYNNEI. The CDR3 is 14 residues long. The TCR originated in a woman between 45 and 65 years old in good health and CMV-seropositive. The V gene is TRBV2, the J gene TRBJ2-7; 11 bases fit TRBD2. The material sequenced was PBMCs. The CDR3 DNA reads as TGTGCCAGCAGTGCTAGCGGGGGGTTTTACGAGCAGTACTTC. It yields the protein CASSASGGFYEQYF.